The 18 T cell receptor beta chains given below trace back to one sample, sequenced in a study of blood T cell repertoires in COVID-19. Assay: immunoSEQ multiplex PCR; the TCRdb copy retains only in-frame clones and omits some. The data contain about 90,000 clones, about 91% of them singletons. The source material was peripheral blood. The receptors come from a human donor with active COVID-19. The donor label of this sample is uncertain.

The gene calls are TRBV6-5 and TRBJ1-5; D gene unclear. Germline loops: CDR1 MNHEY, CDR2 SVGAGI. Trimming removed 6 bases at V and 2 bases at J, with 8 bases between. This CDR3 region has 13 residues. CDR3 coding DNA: TGTGCCAGCAGGGGCGGGGGCAATCAGCCCCAGCATTTT. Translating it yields CASRGGGNQPQHF.

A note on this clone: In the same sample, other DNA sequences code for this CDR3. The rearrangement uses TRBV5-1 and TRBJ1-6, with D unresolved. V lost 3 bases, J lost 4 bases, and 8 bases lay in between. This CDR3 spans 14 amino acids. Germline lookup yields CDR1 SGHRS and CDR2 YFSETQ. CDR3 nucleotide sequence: TGCGCCAGCAGCTCGACGGGATATAATTCACCCCTCCACTTT. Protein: CASSSTGYNSPLHF.

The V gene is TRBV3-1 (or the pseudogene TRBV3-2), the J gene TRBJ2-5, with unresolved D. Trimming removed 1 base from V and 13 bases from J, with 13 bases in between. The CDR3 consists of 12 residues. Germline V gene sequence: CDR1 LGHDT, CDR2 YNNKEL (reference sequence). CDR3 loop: CASSQGLEIPYF. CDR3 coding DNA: TGTGCCAGCAGCCAAGGTCTAGAGATACCGTACTTC.

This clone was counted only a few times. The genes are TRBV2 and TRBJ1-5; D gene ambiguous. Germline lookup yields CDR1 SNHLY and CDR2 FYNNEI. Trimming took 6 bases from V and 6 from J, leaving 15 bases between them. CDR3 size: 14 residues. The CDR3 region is CASRRSQNTQPQHF. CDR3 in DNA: TGTGCCAGCAGACGATCACAGAATACTCAGCCCCAGCATTTT.

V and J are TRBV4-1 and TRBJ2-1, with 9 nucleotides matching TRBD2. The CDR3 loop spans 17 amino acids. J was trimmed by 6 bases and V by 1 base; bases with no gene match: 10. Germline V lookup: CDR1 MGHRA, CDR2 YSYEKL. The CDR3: CASSQAFGRGGVNEQFF. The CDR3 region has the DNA TGCGCCAGCAGCCAAGCTTTTGGGCGGGGGGGCGTCAATGAGCAGTTCTTC.

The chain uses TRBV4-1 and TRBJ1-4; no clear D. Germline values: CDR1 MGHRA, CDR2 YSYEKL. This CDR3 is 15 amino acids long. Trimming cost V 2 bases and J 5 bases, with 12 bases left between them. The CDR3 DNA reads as TGCGCCAGCAGCCAACTTGGCGGAGGGAATGAAAAACTGTTTTTT. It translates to CASSQLGGGNEKLFF.

The CDR3 DNA follows: TGTGCCAGCGGGCAGGGCTACGAGCAGTACTTC. Translating it yields CASGQGYEQYF. The chain carries TRBV19 and TRBJ2-7, with D maybe TRBD1 (5 bases). The CDR3 spans 11 residues. CDR1 and CDR2 from the germline V gene are LNHDA and SQIVND (reference sequence). V was cut by 9 bases and J by 3 bases, with 9 bases left in between.

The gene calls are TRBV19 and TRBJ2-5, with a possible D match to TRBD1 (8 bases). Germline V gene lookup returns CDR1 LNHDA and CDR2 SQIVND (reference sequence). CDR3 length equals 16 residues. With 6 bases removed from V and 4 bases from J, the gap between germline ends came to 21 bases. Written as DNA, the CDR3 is TGTGCCAGTAGCCTTCTATCGGACAGGGAGGGAGAGACCCAGTACTTC. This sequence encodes CASSLLSDREGETQYF.

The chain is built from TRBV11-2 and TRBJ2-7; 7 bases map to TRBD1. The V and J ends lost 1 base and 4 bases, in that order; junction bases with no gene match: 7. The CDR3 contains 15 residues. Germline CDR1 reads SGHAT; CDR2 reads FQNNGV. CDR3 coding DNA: TGTGCCAGCAGCTTAGGGCCCCTGACAGGGTACGAGCAGTACTTC. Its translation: CASSLGPLTGYEQYF.

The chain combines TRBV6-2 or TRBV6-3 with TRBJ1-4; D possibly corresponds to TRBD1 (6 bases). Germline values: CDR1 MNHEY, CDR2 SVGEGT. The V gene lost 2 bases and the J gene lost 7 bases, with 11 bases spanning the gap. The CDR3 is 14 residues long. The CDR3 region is CASSYLAGAEKLFF. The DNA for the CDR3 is TGTGCCAGCAGTTACCTTGCAGGGGCTGAAAAACTGTTTTTT.

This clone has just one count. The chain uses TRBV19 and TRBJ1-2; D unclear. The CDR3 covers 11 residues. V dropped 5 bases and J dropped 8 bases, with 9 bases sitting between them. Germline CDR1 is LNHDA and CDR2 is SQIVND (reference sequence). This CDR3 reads CASSQQLGYTF. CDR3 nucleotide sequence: TGTGCCAGTAGTCAACAATTGGGCTACACCTTC.

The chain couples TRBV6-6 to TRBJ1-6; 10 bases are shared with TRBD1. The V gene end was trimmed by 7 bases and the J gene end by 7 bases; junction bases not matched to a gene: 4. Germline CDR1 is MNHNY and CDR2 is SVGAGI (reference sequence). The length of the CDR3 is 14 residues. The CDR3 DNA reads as TGTGCCAGCATCCCGGGACAGGGGAATTCACCCCTCCACTTT. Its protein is CASIPGQGNSPLHF.

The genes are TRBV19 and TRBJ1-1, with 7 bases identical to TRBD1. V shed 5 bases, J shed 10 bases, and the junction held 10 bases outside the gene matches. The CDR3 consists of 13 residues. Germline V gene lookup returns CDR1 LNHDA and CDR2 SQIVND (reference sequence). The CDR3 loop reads CASSFLGGRGAFF. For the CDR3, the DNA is TGTGCCAGTAGTTTCTTAGGGGGCCGGGGAGCTTTCTTT.

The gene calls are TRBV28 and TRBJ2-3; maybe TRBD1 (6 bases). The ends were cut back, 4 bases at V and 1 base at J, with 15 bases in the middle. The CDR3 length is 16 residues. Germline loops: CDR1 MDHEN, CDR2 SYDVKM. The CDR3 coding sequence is TGTGCCAGCAGTTCAACAGGGAAGGGGGGCACAGATACGCAGTATTTT. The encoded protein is CASSSTGKGGTDTQYF.

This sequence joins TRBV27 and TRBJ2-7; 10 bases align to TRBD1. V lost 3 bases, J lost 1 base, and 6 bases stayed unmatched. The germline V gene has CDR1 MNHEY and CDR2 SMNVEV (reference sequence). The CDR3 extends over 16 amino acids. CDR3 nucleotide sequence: TGTGCCAGCAGTTTGGCCGGGACAGGGGTTTCCTACGAGCAGTACTTC. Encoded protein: CASSLAGTGVSYEQYF.

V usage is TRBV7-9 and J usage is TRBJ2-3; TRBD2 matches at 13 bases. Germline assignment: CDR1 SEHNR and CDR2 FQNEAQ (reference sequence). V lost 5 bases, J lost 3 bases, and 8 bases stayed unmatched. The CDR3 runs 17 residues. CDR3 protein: CASSTAGLAGVTDTQYF. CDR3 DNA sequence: TGTGCCAGCAGCACCGCCGGACTAGCGGGGGTGACAGATACGCAGTATTTT.

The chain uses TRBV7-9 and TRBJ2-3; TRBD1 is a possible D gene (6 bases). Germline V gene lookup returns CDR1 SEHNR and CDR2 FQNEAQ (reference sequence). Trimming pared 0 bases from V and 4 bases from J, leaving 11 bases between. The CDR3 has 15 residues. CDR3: CASSLAQGSADTQYF. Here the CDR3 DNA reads TGTGCCAGCAGCTTAGCGCAGGGGAGCGCAGATACGCAGTATTTT.

The CDR3 loop is CASSQDLFATDNEQFF. CDR3 coding DNA: TGTGCCAGCAGCCAAGATCTGTTCGCGACAGACAATGAGCAGTTCTTC. The V call is TRBV3-1 (or the pseudogene TRBV3-2), the J call TRBJ2-1; D may be TRBD1 (5 bases). Trimming took off 0 bases at V and 5 bases at J, with 14 bases between the two ends. Germline V lookup: CDR1 LGHDT, CDR2 YNNKEL (reference sequence). CDR3 size: 16 residues.